The present entry profiles one TCR beta chain with its context. Its target is unknown. The junction and the germline gene differ at one end; a read error may be behind it. The CDR3 runs 15 residues. Germline CDR1 ENHRY, CDR2 SYGVKD. Alongside a J-beta primer mix, a sample-barcoded 5' primer served in a second PCR lasting 7 to 11 cycles. TCRdb analysed the 5' RACE reads with MiXCR anew, one entry per CDR3 protein. The data contain 920,000 or so distinct CDR3 sequences, 45% of them singletons. The entry originates in a study of blood T cells in healthy people across ages. In the study overall: T cells yielded about one barcoded beta molecule per two cells through template switching.

Study-wide findings and caveats: Unsorted PBMC input precluded a conclusive naive versus antigen-experienced comparison. It was not known whether donors were CMV positive (a possible confounder of expanded clonotype changes).

The receptor's source is a woman between 55 and 75 years old in good health. The chain has TRBV10-3 and TRBJ2-1; D is tentatively TRBD1 or TRBD2 (6 bases each). Material for sequencing was blood. CDR3 nucleotides: TGTGCCATCAGTGATCGGGCAGAGGGGGGCTACGAGCGGTTCTTC. Its protein product is CAISDRAEGGYERFF.